Listed here is a single T cell receptor beta chain. V lost 4 bases to trimming and J lost 7 bases, with 11 bases between them. CDR3 size: 13 residues. CDR1 is SGHTA and CDR2 is FQGNSA in the germline V gene. This specimen comes from a study of blood T cell repertoires in COVID-19. Here immunoSEQ multiplex PCR was the method, and the copy in TCRdb shows in-frame clones only, minus some. Counted here are about 200,000 clones, approximately 80% occurring once; the ten biggest clones make up around 6.9%. The TCR was taken from a human donor with acute or convalescent COVID-19. The donor label of this sample is uncertain. Input material: peripheral blood. J is TRBJ2-1 and V is TRBV7-2; possible D gene TRBD2, 6 bases. The DNA for the CDR3 is TGTGCCAGCAGCTCCACTCGGGAGAATGAGCAGTTCTTC. Residues: CASSSTRENEQFF.